This TCR beta chain is drawn from a study of T-cell reconstitution after alpha-beta-depleted transplantation in children. The length of the CDR3 is 15 residues. Trimming removed 6 bases from V and 8 bases from J; junction bases left unmatched: 7. This sample's TCRbeta library carried unique molecular identifier barcodes. TCRdb fed the PCR reads into MiXCR, producing one record per CDR3 protein. The sample lists under 250,000 distinct CDR3 sequences, around a sixth seen once, with roughly two fifths in the top ten. The rearrangement joins TRBV12-3 or TRBV12-4 to TRBJ2-3, with 14 positions matching TRBD2. The sample consisted of PBMCs, mostly from graft donor cells, taken 360 days after TCRalphabeta/CD19-depleted stem cell transplant. The clonotype originates from a male patient aged 2-10 years who had a stem cell transplant for acute lymphoblastic leukemia, so the T cells may come from the graft donor. CDR3 sequence: CASRGLAGAQGTQYF. The CDR3 DNA reads as TGTGCCAGCAGGGGACTAGCGGGGGCCCAAGGTACGCAGTATTTT.